This TCR beta chain was recorded in a study of shared clonotypes between healthy human individuals. Study as a whole: Each donor's CD4 naive and CD4 memory cells filled three plates apiece, CD8 naive two, and CD8 memory one.

Naivety among CD8 cells was defined by CD45RO negativity and positive CCR7 selection, thereby excluding terminally differentiated effector memory CD45RA+ cells. This table comes from immunoSEQ multiplex PCR, and its TCRdb copy is limited to in-frame clones, with some not included. The data contain about 2.2 million clones, about 94% of them singletons. In regard to this clone: Its antigen is unidentified.

Looked up from germline, CDR1 is SGHRS and CDR2 is YFSETQ. This CDR3 comprises 13 residues. V trimming: 5 bases; J trimming: 4 bases; junction bases outside the gene matches: 5. General study points: Sharing across four donors was highest in naive CD4 (around 5%) and lowest in memory CD8 (approximately 0.4%). Sampling involved blood alone; tissue repertoires likely differ.

The chain joins TRBV5-1 to TRBJ1-1; 7 nucleotides line up with TRBD1. Sequenced material: naive CD8+ T cells from PBMCs. The receptor was isolated from a man in his late teens or twenties in good health. Some clones in this sample may be carry-over from other donors' samples. In nucleotides, the CDR3 is TGCGCCAGCAGTCCAACAGGGGCCACTGAAGCTTTCTTT. Translated, it gives CASSPTGATEAFF.